The clone carrying this TCR beta chain appeared a few times. This CDR3 is 15 amino acids long. Germline values: CDR1 MGHDK, CDR2 SYGVNS. V was clipped by 5 bases and J by 2 bases, with 15 bases between them. It was via CD45RO/CCR7/CD25/CD127/CD95/CD27 that CD4+ naive, central memory, regulatory and stem cell-like memory cells were sorted. These data are taken from a study of beta chain features in type 1 diabetes. Isolated RNA was reverse transcribed in full, so expressed TCRB transcripts were sequenced. Clones were read by immunoSEQ multiplex PCR, and TCRdb kept only the in-frame ones, dropping some. This sample carries about 320,000 clones, about 15% of them seen once, and the ten largest clones take 5.5% to 7.5%.

Material for sequencing was central memory CD4+ T cells from blood. The sequence was obtained from a man aged 25-45 years in good health. The V and J genes are TRBV25-1 and TRBJ1-1; a possible D gene is TRBD1 (6 bases). The CDR3 sequence is CASSPERGHNTEAFF. The CDR3 DNA reads as TGTGCCAGCAGTCCGGAGAGGGGACACAACACTGAAGCTTTCTTT.